The T cell receptor beta chain under discussion was sequenced for a study of cytomegalovirus exposure and HLA in healthy donors. General observations from the study: Cytomegalovirus status was reportedly diagnosed by the classifier with high sensitivity and specificity.

This PCR relied on a set of 60 Vbeta primers and 13 Jbeta primers. Using immunoSEQ multiplex PCR, the repertoire was profiled, and TCRdb retains in-frame clones only, with some absent. The table has 55,000 to 70,000 clones, 70% to 90% seen once. About this clone itself: Its matching antigen is unknown.

Germline CDR1 reads KGHSH; CDR2 reads LQKENI. V dropped 1 base and J dropped 9 bases, with 19 bases sitting between them. This CDR3 is 16 amino acids long. The V call is TRBV18, the J call TRBJ2-1, with D maybe TRBD1 (6 bases). Sequencing was carried out using PBMCs. This receptor was identified in a male donor in good health and CMV-seronegative. CDR3 residues: CASSPQLISGAAEQFF. The CDR3 coding sequence is TGTGCCAGCTCACCACAACTAATCTCAGGGGCCGCTGAGCAGTTCTTC.